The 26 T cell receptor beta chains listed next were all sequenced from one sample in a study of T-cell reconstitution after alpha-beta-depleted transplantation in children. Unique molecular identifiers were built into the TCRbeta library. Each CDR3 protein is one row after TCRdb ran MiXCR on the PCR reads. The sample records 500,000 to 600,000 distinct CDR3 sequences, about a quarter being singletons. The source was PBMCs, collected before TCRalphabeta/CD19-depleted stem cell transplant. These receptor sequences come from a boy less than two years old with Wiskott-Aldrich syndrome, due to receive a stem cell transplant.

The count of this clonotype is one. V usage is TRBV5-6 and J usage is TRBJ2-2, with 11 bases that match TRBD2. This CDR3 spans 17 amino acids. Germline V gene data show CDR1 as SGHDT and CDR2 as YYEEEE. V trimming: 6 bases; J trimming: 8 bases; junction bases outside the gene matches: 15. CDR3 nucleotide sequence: TGTGCCAGCACACCACTAGCGGGAGACCCCGGGAGGGGGGAGCTGTTTTTT. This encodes CASTPLAGDPGRGELFF. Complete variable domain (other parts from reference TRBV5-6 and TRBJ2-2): DAGVTQSPTHLIKTRGQQVTLRCSPKSGHDTVSWYQQALGQGPQFIFQYYEEEERQRGNFPDRFSGHQFPNYSSELNVNALLLGDSALYLCASTPLAGDPGRGELFFGEGSRLTVL.

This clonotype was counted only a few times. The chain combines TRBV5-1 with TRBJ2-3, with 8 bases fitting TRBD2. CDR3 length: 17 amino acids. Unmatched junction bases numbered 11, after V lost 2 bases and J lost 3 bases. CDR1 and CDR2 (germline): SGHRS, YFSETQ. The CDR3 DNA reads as TGCGCCAGCAGCTTTCAGCTAGCGGGCCCCCGAACAGATACGCAGTATTTT. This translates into CASSFQLAGPRTDTQYF.

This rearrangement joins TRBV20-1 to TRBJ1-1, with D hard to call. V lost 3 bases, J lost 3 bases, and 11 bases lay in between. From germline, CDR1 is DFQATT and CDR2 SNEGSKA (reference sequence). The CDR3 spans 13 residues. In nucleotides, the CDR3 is TGCAGTGCTAGGGACCATCGGGACACTGAAGCTTTCTTT. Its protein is CSARDHRDTEAFF.

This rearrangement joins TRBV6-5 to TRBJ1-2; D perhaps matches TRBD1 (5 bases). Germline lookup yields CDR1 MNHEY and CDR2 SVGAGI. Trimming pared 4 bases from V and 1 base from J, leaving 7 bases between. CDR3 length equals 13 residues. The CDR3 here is CASSLTVNYGYTF. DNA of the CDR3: TGTGCCAGCAGTTTGACAGTTAACTATGGCTACACCTTC.

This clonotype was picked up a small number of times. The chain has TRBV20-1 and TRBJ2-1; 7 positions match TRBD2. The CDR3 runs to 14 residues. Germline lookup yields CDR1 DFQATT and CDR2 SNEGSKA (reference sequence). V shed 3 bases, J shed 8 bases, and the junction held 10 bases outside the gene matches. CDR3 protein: CSASLWEGVDEQFF. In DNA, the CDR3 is TGCAGTGCTAGCTTGTGGGAGGGTGTGGATGAGCAGTTCTTC.

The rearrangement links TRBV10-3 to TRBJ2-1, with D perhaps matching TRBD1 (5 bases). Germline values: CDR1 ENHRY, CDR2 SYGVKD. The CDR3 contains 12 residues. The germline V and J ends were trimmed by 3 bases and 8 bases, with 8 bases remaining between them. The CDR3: CAISDQGYEQFF. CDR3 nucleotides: TGTGCCATCAGTGACCAGGGCTATGAGCAGTTCTTC.

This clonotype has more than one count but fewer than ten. The CDR3 reads CSATNPGQGTDTQYF. The CDR3 DNA follows: TGCAGTGCTACTAACCCGGGACAGGGAACAGATACGCAGTATTTT. The gene calls are TRBV20-1 and TRBJ2-3; 9 positions agree with TRBD1. V lost 4 bases to trimming and J lost 3 bases; unmatched junction nucleotides: 8. In germline, CDR1 is DFQATT, CDR2 SNEGSKA (reference sequence). The CDR3 is 15 residues long.

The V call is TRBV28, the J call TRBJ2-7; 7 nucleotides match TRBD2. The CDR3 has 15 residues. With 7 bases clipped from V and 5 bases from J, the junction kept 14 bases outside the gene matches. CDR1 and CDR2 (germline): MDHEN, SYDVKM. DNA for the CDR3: TGTGCCAGCATTGGTTTAGGCGGGAGTCGCCACGAGCAGTACTTC. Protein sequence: CASIGLGGSRHEQYF.

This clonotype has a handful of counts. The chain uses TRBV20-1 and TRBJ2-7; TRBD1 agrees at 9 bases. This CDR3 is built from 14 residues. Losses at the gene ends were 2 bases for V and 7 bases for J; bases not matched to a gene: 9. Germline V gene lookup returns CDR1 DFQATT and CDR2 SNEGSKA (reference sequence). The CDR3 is CSARPLQGAGEQYF. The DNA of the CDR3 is TGCAGTGCTAGACCGTTACAGGGGGCGGGGGAGCAGTACTTC.

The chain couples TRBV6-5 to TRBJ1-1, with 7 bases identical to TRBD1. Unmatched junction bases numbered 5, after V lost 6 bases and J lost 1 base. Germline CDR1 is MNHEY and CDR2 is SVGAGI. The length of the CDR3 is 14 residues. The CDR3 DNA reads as TGTGCCAGCAGACAGGGGAGGGAGAACACTGAAGCTTTCTTT. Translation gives CASRQGRENTEAFF.

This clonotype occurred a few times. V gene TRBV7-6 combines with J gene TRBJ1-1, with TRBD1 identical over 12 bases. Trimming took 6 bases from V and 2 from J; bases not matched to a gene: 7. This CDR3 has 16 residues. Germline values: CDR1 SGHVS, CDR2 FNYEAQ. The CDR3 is CASRAGTGGFNTEAFF. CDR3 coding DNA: TGTGCCAGCAGAGCCGGGACAGGGGGCTTTAACACTGAAGCTTTCTTT.

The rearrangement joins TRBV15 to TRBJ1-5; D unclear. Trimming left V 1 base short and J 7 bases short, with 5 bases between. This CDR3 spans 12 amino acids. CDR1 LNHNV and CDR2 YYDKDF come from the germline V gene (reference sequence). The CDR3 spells CATSRVDQPQHF. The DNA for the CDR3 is TGTGCCACCAGCAGAGTTGACCAGCCCCAGCATTTT.

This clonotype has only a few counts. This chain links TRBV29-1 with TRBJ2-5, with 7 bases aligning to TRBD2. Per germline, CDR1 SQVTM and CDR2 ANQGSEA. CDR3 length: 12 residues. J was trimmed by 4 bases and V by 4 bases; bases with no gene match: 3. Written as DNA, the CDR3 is TGCAGCGTTGGGGAGGGCCCAGAGACCCAGTACTTC. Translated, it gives CSVGEGPETQYF.

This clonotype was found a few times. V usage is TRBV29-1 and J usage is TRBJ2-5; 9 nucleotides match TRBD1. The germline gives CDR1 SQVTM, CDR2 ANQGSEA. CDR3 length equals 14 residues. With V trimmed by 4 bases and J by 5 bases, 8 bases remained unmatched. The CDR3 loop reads CSVGGQGTGETQYF. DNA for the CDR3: TGCAGCGTTGGTGGACAGGGGACGGGGGAGACCCAGTACTTC.

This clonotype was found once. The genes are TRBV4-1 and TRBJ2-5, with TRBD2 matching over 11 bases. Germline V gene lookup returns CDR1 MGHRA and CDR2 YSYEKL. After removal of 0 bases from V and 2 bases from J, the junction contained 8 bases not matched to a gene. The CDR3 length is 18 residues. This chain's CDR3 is CASSQDWVAGGLQETQYF. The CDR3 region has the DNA TGCGCCAGCAGCCAAGACTGGGTAGCGGGAGGGTTACAAGAGACCCAGTACTTC.

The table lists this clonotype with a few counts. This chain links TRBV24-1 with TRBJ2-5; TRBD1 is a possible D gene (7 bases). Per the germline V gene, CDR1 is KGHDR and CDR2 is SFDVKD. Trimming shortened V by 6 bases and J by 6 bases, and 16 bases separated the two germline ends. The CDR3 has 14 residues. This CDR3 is CATSRSGGRQTQYF. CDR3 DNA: TGTGCCACCAGTCGGTCAGGGGGGCGGCAGACCCAGTACTTC.

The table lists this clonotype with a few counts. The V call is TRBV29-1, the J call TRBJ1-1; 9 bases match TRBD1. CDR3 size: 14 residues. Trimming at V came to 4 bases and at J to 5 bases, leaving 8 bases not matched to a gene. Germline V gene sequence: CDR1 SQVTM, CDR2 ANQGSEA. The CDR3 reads CSVGGDREKTEAFF. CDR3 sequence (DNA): TGCAGCGTTGGTGGGGACAGGGAGAAAACTGAAGCTTTCTTT.

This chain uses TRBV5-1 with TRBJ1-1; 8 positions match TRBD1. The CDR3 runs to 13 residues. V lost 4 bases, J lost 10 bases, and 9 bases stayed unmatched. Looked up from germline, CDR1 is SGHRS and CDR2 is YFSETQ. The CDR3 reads CASSADRGGVAFF. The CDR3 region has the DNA TGCGCCAGCAGCGCTGACAGGGGAGGTGTAGCTTTCTTT.

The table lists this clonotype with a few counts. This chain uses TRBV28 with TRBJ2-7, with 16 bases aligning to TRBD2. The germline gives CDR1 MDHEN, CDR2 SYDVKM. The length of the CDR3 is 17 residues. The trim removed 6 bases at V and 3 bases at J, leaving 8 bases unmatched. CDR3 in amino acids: CASSSGLAGGLGYEQYF. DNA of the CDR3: TGTGCCAGCAGCTCGGGACTAGCGGGAGGGCTGGGCTACGAGCAGTACTTC. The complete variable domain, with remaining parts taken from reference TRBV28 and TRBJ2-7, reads DVKVTQSSRYLVKRTGEKVFLECVQDMDHENMFWYRQDPGLGLRLIYFSYDVKMKEKGDIPEGYSVSREKKERFSLILESASTNQTSMYLCASSSGLAGGLGYEQYFGPGTRLTVT.

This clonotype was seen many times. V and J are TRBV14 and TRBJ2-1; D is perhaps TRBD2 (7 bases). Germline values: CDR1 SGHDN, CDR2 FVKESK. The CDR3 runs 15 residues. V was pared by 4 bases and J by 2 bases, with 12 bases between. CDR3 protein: CASSRGRGPYNEQFF. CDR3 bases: TGTGCCAGCAGCCGGGGGCGGGGGCCCTACAATGAGCAGTTCTTC.

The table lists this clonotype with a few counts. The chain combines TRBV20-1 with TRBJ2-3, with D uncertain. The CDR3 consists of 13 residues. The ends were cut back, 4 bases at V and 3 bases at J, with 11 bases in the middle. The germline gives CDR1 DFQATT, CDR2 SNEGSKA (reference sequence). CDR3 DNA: TGCAGTGCTATTGTGGATGAGACAGATACGCAGTATTTT. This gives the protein CSAIVDETDTQYF.

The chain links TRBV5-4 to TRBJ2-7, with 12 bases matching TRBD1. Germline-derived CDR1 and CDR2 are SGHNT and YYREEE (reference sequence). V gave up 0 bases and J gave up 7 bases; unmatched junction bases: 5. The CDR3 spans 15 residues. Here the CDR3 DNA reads TGTGCCAGCAGCTTGGGGGGACAGGGGGCAAAAGAGCAGTACTTC. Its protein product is CASSLGGQGAKEQYF.

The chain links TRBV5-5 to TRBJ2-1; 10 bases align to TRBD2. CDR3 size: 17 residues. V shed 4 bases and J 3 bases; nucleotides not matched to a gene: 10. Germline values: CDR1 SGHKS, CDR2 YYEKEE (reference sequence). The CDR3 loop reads CASSRRGLAGVYNEQFF. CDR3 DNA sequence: TGTGCCAGCAGCCGTAGGGGTCTAGCGGGAGTCTACAATGAGCAGTTCTTC.

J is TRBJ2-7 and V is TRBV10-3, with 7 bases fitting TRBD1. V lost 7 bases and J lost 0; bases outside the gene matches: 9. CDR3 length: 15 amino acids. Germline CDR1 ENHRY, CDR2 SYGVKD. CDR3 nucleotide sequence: TGTGCCATCACCATGGGACAGCTTGACTCCTACGAGCAGTACTTC. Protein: CAITMGQLDSYEQYF.

CDR3 protein: CASSLGITGFTDTQYF. The CDR3 DNA is TGTGCCAGCAGTTTAGGGATTACGGGCTTCACAGATACGCAGTATTTT. The chain links TRBV12-3 or TRBV12-4 to TRBJ2-3; D not resolved. V dropped 1 base and J dropped 2 bases, with 13 bases sitting between them. CDR3 length: 16 residues.

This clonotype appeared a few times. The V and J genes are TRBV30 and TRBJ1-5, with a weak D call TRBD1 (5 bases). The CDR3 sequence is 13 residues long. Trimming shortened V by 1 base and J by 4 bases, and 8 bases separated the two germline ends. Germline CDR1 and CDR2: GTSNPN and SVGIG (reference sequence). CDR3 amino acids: CAWSARANQPQHF. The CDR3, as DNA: TGTGCCTGGAGTGCCAGGGCAAATCAGCCCCAGCATTTT. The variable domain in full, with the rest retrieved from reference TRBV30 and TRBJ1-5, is SQTIHQWPATLVQPVGSPLSLECTVEGTSNPNLYWYRQAAGRGLQLLFYSVGIGQISSEVPQNLSASRPQDRQFILSSKKLLLSDSGFYLCAWSARANQPQHFGDGTRLSIL.